Following are 32 T cell receptor beta chains from one sample sequenced in a study of T cells in localized non-small cell lung cancer. This table comes from immunoSEQ multiplex PCR, and its TCRdb copy is limited to in-frame clones, with some not included. The table shows fewer than 30,000 clones, with about 86% occurring only once. The sequenced sample was peripheral blood, obtained before any cancer treatment. These receptors all stem from a woman aged 40-75 years with stage I lung adenocarcinoma.

The chain combines TRBV5-6 with TRBJ1-1; D is unclear. Trimming took 1 base from V and 9 from J, leaving 7 bases between them. The CDR3 runs 11 residues. Germline lookup yields CDR1 SGHDT and CDR2 YYEEEE. CDR3 residues: CASSLTTQAFF. For the CDR3, the DNA is TGTGCCAGCAGCTTGACCACGCAAGCTTTCTTT.

V gene TRBV7-2 combines with J gene TRBJ1-6; 7 bases line up with TRBD1. Unmatched junction bases numbered 13, after V lost 5 bases and J lost 9 bases. Germline V gene sequence: CDR1 SGHTA, CDR2 FQGNSA. The CDR3 contains 16 residues. The CDR3 here is CASSPLAGGWSSPLHF. The CDR3 DNA reads as TGTGCCAGCAGCCCACTGGCAGGGGGTTGGAGTTCACCCCTCCACTTT.

The genes are TRBV5-1 and TRBJ2-7, with 11 bases lining up with TRBD1. Germline CDR1 and CDR2: SGHRS and YFSETQ. CDR3 length: 15 amino acids. Losses at the gene ends were 0 bases for V and 6 bases for J; bases not matched to a gene: 5. The CDR3 region has the DNA TGCGCCAGCAGCTTGGTTAGGGGGACAGGGGGCGAGCAGTACTTC. Protein: CASSLVRGTGGEQYF.

V is TRBV4-1 and J is TRBJ1-1, with TRBD1 matching 7 bases. Trimming cost V 6 bases and J 1 base; bases outside gene matches: 11. The CDR3 loop spans 16 amino acids. The germline gives CDR1 MGHRA, CDR2 YSYEKL. CDR3 nucleotide sequence: TGCGCCAGCAGAGAGAAGCCGGGACAGCGGAACACTGAAGCTTTCTTT. It translates to CASREKPGQRNTEAFF.

This clone appeared once. This chain links TRBV7-3 with TRBJ1-1; D is uncertain. CDR1 SGHTA and CDR2 FQGTGA come from the germline V gene. The CDR3 covers 13 residues. The ends were cut back, 5 bases at V and 0 bases at J, with 7 bases in the middle. Here the CDR3 reads CASSESMNTEAFF. CDR3 nucleotides: TGTGCCAGCAGCGAAAGCATGAACACTGAAGCTTTCTTT.

This sequence joins TRBV19 and TRBJ1-5, with 9 positions matching TRBD1. CDR3 size: 15 residues. The germline V gene encodes CDR1 LNHDA and CDR2 SQIVND (reference sequence). J was trimmed by 3 bases and V by 2 bases; bases with no gene match: 2. The CDR3: CASSIWDRANQPQHF. In DNA, the CDR3 is TGTGCCAGTAGTATATGGGACAGGGCCAATCAGCCCCAGCATTTT.

This chain uses TRBV30 with TRBJ2-3, with TRBD2 as a possible D gene (6 bases). Germline assignment: CDR1 GTSNPN and CDR2 SVGIG (reference sequence). There are 14 residues in the CDR3. With 2 bases removed from V and 0 bases from J, the gap between germline ends came to 9 bases. The CDR3 DNA is TGTGCCTGGAGTTTGGAGGGGAGCACAGATACGCAGTATTTT. This sequence encodes CAWSLEGSTDTQYF.

This rearrangement joins TRBV7-2 to TRBJ2-4, with D perhaps matching TRBD1 or TRBD2 (5 bases each). This CDR3 is 17 amino acids long. Germline V gene lookup returns CDR1 SGHTA and CDR2 FQGNSA. Trimming removed 5 bases from V and 0 bases from J, with 17 bases in between. The CDR3 here is CASSPGTPWGAKNIQYF. The CDR3, as DNA: TGTGCCAGCAGCCCCGGGACGCCCTGGGGAGCCAAAAACATTCAGTACTTC.

This chain joins TRBV6-6 and TRBJ1-5; the match to TRBD1 covers 8 bases. This CDR3 region has 15 residues. Germline V gene sequence: CDR1 MNHNY, CDR2 SVGAGI (reference sequence). Losses at the gene ends were 5 bases for V and 7 bases for J; bases not matched to a gene: 10. CDR3 sequence: CASSPGQGGLQPQHF. CDR3 in DNA: TGTGCCAGCAGTCCCGGACAGGGCGGTTTGCAGCCCCAGCATTTT.

The chain employs TRBV9 and TRBJ1-6, with 7 bases lining up with TRBD1. The CDR3 has 15 residues. Trimming removed 1 base from V and 6 bases from J; junction bases left unmatched: 4. Germline assignment: CDR1 SGDLS and CDR2 YYNGEE. As DNA, the CDR3 is TGTGCCAGCAGCGTACAGACAGGGCTTAATTCACCCCTCCACTTT. Encoded protein: CASSVQTGLNSPLHF.

The chain's CDR3 is CASSSQGVNQPQHF. As DNA, the CDR3 is TGTGCCAGCAGCTCTCAGGGGGTCAATCAGCCCCAGCATTTT. J is TRBJ1-5 and V is TRBV6-5, with TRBD1 matching over 7 bases. V trimming: 6 bases; J trimming: 3 bases; junction bases outside the gene matches: 5. Germline V lookup: CDR1 MNHEY, CDR2 SVGAGI. The CDR3 length is 14 residues.

The chain employs TRBV29-1 and TRBJ2-2; D might be TRBD1 (6 bases). The ends were cut back, 4 bases at V and 5 bases at J, with 17 bases in the middle. The CDR3 extends over 15 amino acids. Germline CDR1 reads SQVTM; CDR2 reads ANQGSEA. CDR3 DNA: TGCAGCGTTGTCGGGGTCAGGGGAAAGACCGGGGAGCTGTTTTTT. Protein product: CSVVGVRGKTGELFF.

The chain recombines TRBV4-3 with TRBJ2-7; TRBD2 matches at 8 bases. The trim removed 4 bases at V and 7 bases at J, leaving 9 bases unmatched. The CDR3 is made up of 14 amino acids. Germline-derived CDR1 and CDR2 are LGHNA and YSLEER. The CDR3 here is CASSPEGRGGEQYF. The CDR3 DNA follows: TGCGCCAGCAGCCCGGAAGGACGGGGGGGGGAGCAGTACTTC.

This clone was recorded once. The V and J genes are TRBV19 and TRBJ2-3; tentatively, D is TRBD2 (6 bases). V was pared by 4 bases and J by 4 bases, with 18 bases between. Germline values: CDR1 LNHDA, CDR2 SQIVND (reference sequence). The CDR3 sequence is 16 residues long. CDR3 sequence (DNA): TGTGCCAGTAGTAGGATTTGGGGGGAAGGCGCAGATACGCAGTATTTT. Its translation is CASSRIWGEGADTQYF.

V is TRBV19 and J is TRBJ2-3; D ambiguous. Trimming pared 1 base from V and 5 bases from J, leaving 7 bases between. The CDR3 is 13 amino acids. From germline, CDR1 is LNHDA and CDR2 SQIVND (reference sequence). CDR3 amino acids: CASSIAPGDTQYF. CDR3 DNA sequence: TGTGCCAGTAGTATAGCCCCGGGAGATACGCAGTATTTT.

The J gene is TRBJ1-4, the V gene TRBV7-2, with 12 bases identical to TRBD1. Germline assignment: CDR1 SGHTA and CDR2 FQGNSA. The CDR3 spans 14 residues. The V segment lost 6 bases and the J segment 8 bases; nucleotides outside the gene matches: 4. The CDR3 here is CASRAGTGGEKLFF. DNA for the CDR3: TGTGCCAGCAGGGCCGGGACAGGGGGCGAAAAACTGTTTTTT.

The chain has TRBV2 and TRBJ1-5; tentative D call: TRBD1 (5 bases). Germline CDR1 is SNHLY and CDR2 is FYNNEI. This CDR3 has 15 residues. Trimming took off 6 bases at V and 7 bases at J, with 19 bases between the two ends. This chain's CDR3 is CASSLGVQGAQPQHF. The CDR3 DNA is TGTGCCAGCAGCCTGGGAGTCCAGGGAGCCCAGCCCCAGCATTTT.

The V and J genes are TRBV7-2 and TRBJ1-2; D call uncertain. Germline CDR1 is SGHTA and CDR2 is FQGNSA. The CDR3 consists of 14 residues. Between the trimmed V and J ends, which lost 0 bases and 2 bases, there was a span of 7 bases. The CDR3 nucleotides are TGTGCCAGCAGCTTAGCGCGAGAGAACTATGGCTACACCTTC. Translated: CASSLARENYGYTF.

The chain uses TRBV7-3 and TRBJ2-3, with D unresolved. Trimming took off 5 bases at V and 4 bases at J, with 10 bases between the two ends. CDR1 is SGHTA, CDR2 FQGTGA, per germline. CDR3 length: 13 amino acids. CDR3 region: CASSQPPSDTQYF. In DNA, the CDR3 is TGTGCCAGCAGCCAACCTCCCTCAGATACGCAGTATTTT.

Only a few counts were recorded for this clone. The chain links TRBV4-3 to TRBJ1-2; D is unresolved. The CDR3 contains 16 residues. Germline V lookup: CDR1 LGHNA, CDR2 YSLEER. Trimming removed 5 bases from V and 14 bases from J, with 30 bases in between. CDR3 in amino acids: CASSSNEPSSPRIYTF. The CDR3 DNA reads as TGCGCCAGCAGCTCTAATGAACCCTCATCTCCTCGTATCTATACCTTC.

The chain has TRBV18 and TRBJ1-4, with D hard to call. CDR1 and CDR2 (germline): KGHSH, LQKENI. V shed 4 bases and J shed 4 bases, with 16 bases lying between them. The CDR3 has 16 residues. The DNA for the CDR3 is TGTGCCAGCTCACTAACCGGGAGCAAGAATAATGAAAAACTGTTTTTT. Its translation: CASSLTGSKNNEKLFF.

The chain has TRBV11-2 and TRBJ2-3; the D call may be TRBD1 or TRBD2 (5 bases each). With 3 bases removed from V and 10 bases from J, the gap between germline ends came to 17 bases. The V gene's germline CDR1 is SGHAT and CDR2 FQNNGV. The CDR3 is 14 amino acids. This CDR3 reads CASSFTGTNDPQYF. In nucleotides, the CDR3 is TGTGCCAGCAGCTTTACCGGGACCAATGATCCGCAGTATTTT.

The V gene is TRBV27, the J gene TRBJ1-1; a weak D match, TRBD1 (5 bases). The length of the CDR3 is 13 residues. CDR1 is MNHEY and CDR2 is SMNVEV in the germline V gene (reference sequence). The ends were cut back, 4 bases at V and 1 base at J, with 7 bases in the middle. The DNA of the CDR3 is TGTGCCAGCAGTTGGGGCCCGAACACTGAAGCTTTCTTT. Amino acid sequence: CASSWGPNTEAFF.

V is TRBV15 and J is TRBJ2-5; 10 nucleotides line up with TRBD2. Germline values: CDR1 LNHNV, CDR2 YYDKDF (reference sequence). The trim removed 1 base at V and 9 bases at J, leaving 8 bases unmatched. This CDR3 spans 15 amino acids. The CDR3 DNA reads as TGTGCCACCAGCAGAGTACTAGCGGGGCGGATTGCCCAGTACTTC. Translation: CATSRVLAGRIAQYF.

J is TRBJ1-1 and V is TRBV11-2, with D hard to call. CDR1 SGHAT and CDR2 FQNNGV come from the germline V gene. V shed 5 bases and J shed 10 bases, with 11 bases lying between them. This CDR3 region has 11 residues. The CDR3 spells CASSPGISAFF. The CDR3 nucleotides are TGTGCCAGCAGCCCGGGAATCTCAGCTTTCTTT.

V usage is TRBV13 and J usage is TRBJ2-5; maybe TRBD1 (5 bases). Germline CDR1 and CDR2: PRHDT and FYEKMQ (reference sequence). This CDR3 contains 17 residues. The germline V and J ends were trimmed by 1 base and 5 bases, with 20 bases remaining between them. In DNA, the CDR3 is TGTGCCAGCAGCTTAGCCCTCCCAACAGGCCCCGGGGAGACCCAGTACTTC. Its translation is CASSLALPTGPGETQYF.

The rearrangement uses TRBV5-5 and TRBJ1-5; no firm D call. CDR3 size: 15 residues. With 4 bases removed from V and 0 bases from J, the gap between germline ends came to 11 bases. Germline CDR1 is SGHKS and CDR2 is YYEKEE (reference sequence). The CDR3 bases are TGTGCCAGCAGCCTATTGACAAATAGCAATCAGCCCCAGCATTTT. Its translation: CASSLLTNSNQPQHF.

V gene TRBV7-8 combines with J gene TRBJ1-1, with a possible D match to TRBD1 (5 bases). V dropped 1 base and J dropped 6 bases, with 12 bases sitting between them. Looked up from germline, CDR1 is SGHVS and CDR2 is FQNEAQ. This CDR3 spans 14 amino acids. Here the CDR3 DNA reads TGTGCCAGCAGCTTAGAACGGGGGGTACCTGAAGCTTTCTTT. This sequence encodes CASSLERGVPEAFF.

The V and J genes are TRBV7-8 and TRBJ1-3; D is perhaps TRBD1 (5 bases). Per germline, CDR1 SGHVS and CDR2 FQNEAQ. The CDR3 length is 14 residues. V lost 6 bases and J lost 0, with 9 bases in between. The DNA of the CDR3 is TGTGCCAGCAGGGACACCGGCTCTGGAAACACCATATATTTT. Protein sequence: CASRDTGSGNTIYF.

V usage is TRBV28 and J usage is TRBJ2-3; 7 bases are shared with TRBD1. The CDR3 totals 15 residues. The germline gives CDR1 MDHEN, CDR2 SYDVKM. Unmatched junction bases numbered 10, after V lost 5 bases and J lost 5 bases. CDR3 amino acids: CASSPRQGVEDTQYF. The CDR3 nucleotides are TGTGCCAGCAGTCCAAGACAGGGAGTCGAAGATACGCAGTATTTT. Full variable domain (rest looked up from reference TRBV28 and TRBJ2-3): DVKVTQSSRYLVKRTGEKVFLECVQDMDHENMFWYRQDPGLGLRLIYFSYDVKMKEKGDIPEGYSVSREKKERFSLILESASTNQTSMYLCASSPRQGVEDTQYFGPGTRLTVL.

This chain links TRBV7-3 with TRBJ1-6, with unresolved D. CDR1 and CDR2 (germline): SGHTA, FQGTGA. Trimming left V 3 bases short and J 6 bases short, with 9 bases between. This CDR3 is built from 14 residues. CDR3 nucleotide sequence: TGTGCCAGCAGCTTGAGCCAGCCTAATTCACCCCTCCACTTT. Amino acids: CASSLSQPNSPLHF.

This clone occurred once. The rearrangement links TRBV28 to TRBJ2-7; 7 positions agree with TRBD1. Germline trimming cut 5 bases from V and 2 bases from J; bases unmatched to any gene: 12. In germline, CDR1 is MDHEN, CDR2 SYDVKM. The CDR3 runs 16 residues. The chain's CDR3 is CASSPIRQGRTYEQYF. The CDR3 nucleotides read TGTGCCAGCAGTCCCATTAGACAGGGACGGACCTACGAGCAGTACTTC.